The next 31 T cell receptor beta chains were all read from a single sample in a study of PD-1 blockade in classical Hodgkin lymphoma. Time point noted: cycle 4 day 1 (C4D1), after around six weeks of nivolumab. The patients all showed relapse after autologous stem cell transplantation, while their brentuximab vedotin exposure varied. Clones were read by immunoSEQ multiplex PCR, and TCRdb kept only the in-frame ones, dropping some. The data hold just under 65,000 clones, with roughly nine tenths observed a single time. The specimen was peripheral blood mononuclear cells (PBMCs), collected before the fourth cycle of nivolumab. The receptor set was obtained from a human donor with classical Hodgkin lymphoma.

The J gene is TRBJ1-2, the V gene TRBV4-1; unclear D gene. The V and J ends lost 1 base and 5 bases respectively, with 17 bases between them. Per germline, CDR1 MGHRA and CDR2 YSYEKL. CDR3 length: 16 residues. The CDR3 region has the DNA TGCGCCAGCAGCCAAGTGGTCAGAAGCGTGGTTTATGGCTACACCTTC. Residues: CASSQVVRSVVYGYTF.

CDR3 nucleotide sequence: TGTGCCAGCAGCTTAGGGACAGGCCAAGAGACCCAGTACTTC. This translates into CASSLGTGQETQYF. V usage is TRBV7-6 and J usage is TRBJ2-5, with TRBD1 matching over 7 bases. V was pared by 1 base and J by 1 base, with 0 bases of the junction left unmatched. Per the germline V gene, CDR1 is SGHVS and CDR2 is FNYEAQ. The CDR3 loop spans 14 amino acids. Full variable domain (missing parts from reference TRBV7-6 and TRBJ2-5): GAGVSQSPRYKVTKRGQDVALRCDPISGHVSLYWYRQALGQGPEFLTYFNYEAQQDKSGLPNDRFSAERPEGSISTLTIQRTEQRDSAMYRCASSLGTGQETQYFGPGTRLLVL.

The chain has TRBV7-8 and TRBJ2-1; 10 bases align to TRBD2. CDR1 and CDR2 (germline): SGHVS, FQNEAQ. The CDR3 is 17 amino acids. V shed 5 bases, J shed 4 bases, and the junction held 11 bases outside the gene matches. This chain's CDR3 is CASSPSLSGGSYNEQFF. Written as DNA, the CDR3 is TGTGCCAGCAGCCCCTCCCTTAGCGGGGGGTCATACAATGAGCAGTTCTTC.

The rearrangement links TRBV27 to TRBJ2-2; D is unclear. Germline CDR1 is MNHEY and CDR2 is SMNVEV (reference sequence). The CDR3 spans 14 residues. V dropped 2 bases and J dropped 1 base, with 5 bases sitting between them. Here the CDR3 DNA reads TGTGCCAGCAGTTTACTGCAGAACACCGGGGAGCTGTTTTTT. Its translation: CASSLLQNTGELFF.

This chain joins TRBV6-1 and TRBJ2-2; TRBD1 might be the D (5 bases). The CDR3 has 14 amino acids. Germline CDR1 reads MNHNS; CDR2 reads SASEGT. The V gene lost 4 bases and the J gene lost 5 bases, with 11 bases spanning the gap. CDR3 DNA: TGTGCCAGCAGTGCTCAGGGTTGGACCGGGGAGCTGTTTTTT. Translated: CASSAQGWTGELFF.

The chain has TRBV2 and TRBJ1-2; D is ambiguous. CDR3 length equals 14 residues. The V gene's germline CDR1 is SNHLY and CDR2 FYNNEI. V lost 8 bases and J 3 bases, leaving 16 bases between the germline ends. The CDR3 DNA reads TGTGCCAGCCAAATTAGTACGGTTTACTATGGCTACACCTTC. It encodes CASQISTVYYGYTF.

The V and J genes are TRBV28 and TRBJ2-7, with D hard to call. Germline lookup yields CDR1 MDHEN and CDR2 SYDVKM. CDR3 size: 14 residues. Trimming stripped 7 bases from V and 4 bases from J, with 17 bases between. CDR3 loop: CASNSLMRLYEQYF. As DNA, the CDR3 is TGTGCCAGCAACTCTTTAATGCGGTTATACGAGCAGTACTTC. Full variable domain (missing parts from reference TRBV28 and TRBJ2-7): DVKVTQSSRYLVKRTGEKVFLECVQDMDHENMFWYRQDPGLGLRLIYFSYDVKMKEKGDIPEGYSVSREKKERFSLILESASTNQTSMYLCASNSLMRLYEQYFGPGTRLTVT.

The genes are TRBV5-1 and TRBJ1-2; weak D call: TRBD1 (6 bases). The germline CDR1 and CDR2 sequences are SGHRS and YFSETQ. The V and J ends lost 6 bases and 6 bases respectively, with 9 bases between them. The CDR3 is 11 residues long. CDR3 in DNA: TGCGCCAGCATGGGGGGGCATGGCTACACCTTC. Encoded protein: CASMGGHGYTF.

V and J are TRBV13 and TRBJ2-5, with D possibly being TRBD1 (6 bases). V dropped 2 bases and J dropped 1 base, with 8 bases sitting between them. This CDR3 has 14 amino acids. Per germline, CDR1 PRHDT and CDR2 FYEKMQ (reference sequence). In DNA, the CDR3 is TGTGCCAGCAGCTTAAGGGGGAGCCAAGAGACCCAGTACTTC. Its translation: CASSLRGSQETQYF.

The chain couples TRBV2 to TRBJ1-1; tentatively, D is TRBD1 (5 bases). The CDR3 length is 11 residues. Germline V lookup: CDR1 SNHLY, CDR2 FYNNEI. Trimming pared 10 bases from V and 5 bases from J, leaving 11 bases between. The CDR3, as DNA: TGTGCCACCTCCAGGGAAACTGAAGCTTTCTTT. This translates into CATSRETEAFF.

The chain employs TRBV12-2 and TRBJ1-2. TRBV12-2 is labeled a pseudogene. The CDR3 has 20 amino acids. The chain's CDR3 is CASRLIWGTGGLLPMLGYTF. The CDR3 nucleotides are TGTGCAAGTCGCTTAATTTGGGGTACGGGAGGTCTGCTTCCCATGCTCGGCTACACCTTC.

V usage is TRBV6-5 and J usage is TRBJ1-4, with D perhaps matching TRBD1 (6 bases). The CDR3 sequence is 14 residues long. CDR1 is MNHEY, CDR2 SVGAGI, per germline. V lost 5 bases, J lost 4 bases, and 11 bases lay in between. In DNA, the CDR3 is TGTGCCAGCAGTCCGACAGGACATAATGAAAAACTGTTTTTT. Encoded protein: CASSPTGHNEKLFF.

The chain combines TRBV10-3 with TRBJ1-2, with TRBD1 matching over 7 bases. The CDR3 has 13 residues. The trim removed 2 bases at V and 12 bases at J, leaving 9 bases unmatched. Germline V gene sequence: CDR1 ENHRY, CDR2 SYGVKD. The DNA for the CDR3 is TGTGCCATCAGTGAGACCCCCGGGACAGTTAACACCTTC. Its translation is CAISETPGTVNTF.

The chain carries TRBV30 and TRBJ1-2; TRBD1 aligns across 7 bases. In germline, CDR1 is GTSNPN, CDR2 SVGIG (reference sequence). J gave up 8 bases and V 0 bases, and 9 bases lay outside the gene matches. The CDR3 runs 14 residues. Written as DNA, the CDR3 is TGTGCCTGGAGTGTACGATTAGGAGGGGGCGGCTACACCTTC. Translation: CAWSVRLGGGGYTF.

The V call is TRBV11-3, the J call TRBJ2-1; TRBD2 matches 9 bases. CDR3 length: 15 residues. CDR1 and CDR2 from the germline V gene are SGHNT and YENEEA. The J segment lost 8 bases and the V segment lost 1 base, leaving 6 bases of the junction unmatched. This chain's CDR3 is CASSLGRRGGDEQFF. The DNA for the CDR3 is TGTGCCAGCAGCTTAGGTAGGCGGGGGGGCGATGAGCAGTTCTTC.

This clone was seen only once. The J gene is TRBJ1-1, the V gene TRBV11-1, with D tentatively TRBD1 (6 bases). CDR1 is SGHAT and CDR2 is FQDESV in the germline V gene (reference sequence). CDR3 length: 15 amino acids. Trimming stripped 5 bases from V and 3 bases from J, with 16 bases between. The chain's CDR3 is CASSPLQGLDTEAFF. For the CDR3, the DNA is TGTGCCAGCAGCCCTTTACAGGGTTTGGACACTGAAGCTTTCTTT.

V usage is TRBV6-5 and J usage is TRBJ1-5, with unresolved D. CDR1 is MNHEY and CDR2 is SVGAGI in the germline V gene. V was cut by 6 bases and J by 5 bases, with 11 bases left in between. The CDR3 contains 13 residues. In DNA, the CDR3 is TGTGCCAGCAGACTAGCACCGTATCAGCCCCAGCATTTT. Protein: CASRLAPYQPQHF.

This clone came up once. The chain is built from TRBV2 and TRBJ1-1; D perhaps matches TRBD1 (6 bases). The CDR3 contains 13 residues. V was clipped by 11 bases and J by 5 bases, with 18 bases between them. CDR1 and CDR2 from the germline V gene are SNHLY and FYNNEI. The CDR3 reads CAYQRGARTEAFF. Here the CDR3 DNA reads TGTGCCTACCAGAGGGGGGCCCGGACTGAAGCTTTCTTT.

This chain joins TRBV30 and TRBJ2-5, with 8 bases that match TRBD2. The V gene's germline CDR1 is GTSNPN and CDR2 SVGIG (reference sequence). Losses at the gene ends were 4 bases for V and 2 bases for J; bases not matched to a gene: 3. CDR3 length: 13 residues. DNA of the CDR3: TGTGCCTGGAACGTAGCGGGGCAAGAGACCCAGTACTTC. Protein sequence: CAWNVAGQETQYF.

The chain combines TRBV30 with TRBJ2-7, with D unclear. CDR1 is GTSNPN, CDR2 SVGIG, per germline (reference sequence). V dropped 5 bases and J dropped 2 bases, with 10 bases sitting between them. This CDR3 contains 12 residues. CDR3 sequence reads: CAWGTVPYEQYF. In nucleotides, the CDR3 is TGTGCCTGGGGCACGGTACCCTACGAGCAGTACTTC.

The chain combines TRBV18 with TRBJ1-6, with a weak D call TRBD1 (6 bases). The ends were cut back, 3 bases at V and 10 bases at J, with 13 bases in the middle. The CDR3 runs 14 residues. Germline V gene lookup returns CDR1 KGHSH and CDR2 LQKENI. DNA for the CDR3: TGTGCCAGCTCACCGAACAGGGTAGAGTCACCCCTCCACTTT. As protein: CASSPNRVESPLHF.

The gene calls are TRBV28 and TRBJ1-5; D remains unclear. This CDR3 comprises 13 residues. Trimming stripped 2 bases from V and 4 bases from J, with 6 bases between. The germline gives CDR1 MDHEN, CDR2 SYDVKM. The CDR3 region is CASSLGENQPQHF. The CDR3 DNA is TGTGCCAGCAGTTTAGGGGAGAATCAGCCCCAGCATTTT.

In DNA, the CDR3 is TGTGCCATCAGTGAGTCCCCTGGAGTAGAGGCGAAACTGTTTTTT. As protein: CAISESPGVEAKLFF. This chain uses TRBV10-3 with TRBJ1-4; D is unresolved. This CDR3 region has 15 residues. The V gene lost 0 bases and the J gene lost 11 bases, with 16 bases spanning the gap. Germline V gives CDR1 ENHRY, CDR2 SYGVKD.

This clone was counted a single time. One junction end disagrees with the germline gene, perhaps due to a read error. This chain's CDR3 is CASSDKRVRAF. The CDR3 DNA reads TGTGCCAGCAGTGATAAGAGGGTTCGGGCTTTC. The rearrangement uses TRBV2 and TRBJ2-6; D possibly corresponds to TRBD2 (5 bases). CDR3 length: 11 residues. From germline, CDR1 is SNHLY and CDR2 FYNNEI.

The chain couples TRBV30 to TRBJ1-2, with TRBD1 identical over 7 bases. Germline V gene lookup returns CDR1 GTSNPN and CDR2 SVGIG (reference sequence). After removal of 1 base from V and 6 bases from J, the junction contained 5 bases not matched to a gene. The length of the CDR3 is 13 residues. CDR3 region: CAWSGQTGNGYTF. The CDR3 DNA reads TGTGCCTGGAGTGGCCAGACAGGGAATGGCTACACCTTC.

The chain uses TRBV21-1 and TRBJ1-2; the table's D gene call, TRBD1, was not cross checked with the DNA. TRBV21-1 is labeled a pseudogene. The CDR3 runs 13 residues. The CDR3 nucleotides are TGTGCCAGCAGCAAGGGGGCGGACTATGGCTACACCTTC. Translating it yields CASSKGADYGYTF.

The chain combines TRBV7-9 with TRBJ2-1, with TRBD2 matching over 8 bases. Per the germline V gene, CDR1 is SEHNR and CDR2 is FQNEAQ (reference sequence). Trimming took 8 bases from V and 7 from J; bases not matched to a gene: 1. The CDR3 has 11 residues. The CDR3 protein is CASPGGNEQFF. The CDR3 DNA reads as TGTGCCAGCCCGGGGGGGAATGAGCAGTTCTTC.

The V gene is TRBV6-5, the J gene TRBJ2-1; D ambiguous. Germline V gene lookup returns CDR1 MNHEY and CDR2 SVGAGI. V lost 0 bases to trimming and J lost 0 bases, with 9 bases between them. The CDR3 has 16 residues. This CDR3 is CASSYSTVSSYNEQFF. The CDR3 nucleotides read TGTGCCAGCAGTTACTCGACTGTTAGCTCCTACAATGAGCAGTTCTTC.

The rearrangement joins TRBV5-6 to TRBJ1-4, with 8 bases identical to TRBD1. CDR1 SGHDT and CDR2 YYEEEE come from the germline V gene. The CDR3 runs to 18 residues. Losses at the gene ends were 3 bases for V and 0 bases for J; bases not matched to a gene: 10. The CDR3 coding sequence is TGTGCCAGCAGCTCGGACAGGGCCCCTCTAGCAACTAATGAAAAACTGTTTTTT. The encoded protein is CASSSDRAPLATNEKLFF.

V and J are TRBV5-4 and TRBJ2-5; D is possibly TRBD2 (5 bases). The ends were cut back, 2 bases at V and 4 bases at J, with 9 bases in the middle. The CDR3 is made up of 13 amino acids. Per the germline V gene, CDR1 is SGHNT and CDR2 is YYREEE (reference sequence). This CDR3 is CASSLGSRETQYF. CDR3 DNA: TGTGCCAGCAGCTTAGGGAGTAGAGAGACCCAGTACTTC.

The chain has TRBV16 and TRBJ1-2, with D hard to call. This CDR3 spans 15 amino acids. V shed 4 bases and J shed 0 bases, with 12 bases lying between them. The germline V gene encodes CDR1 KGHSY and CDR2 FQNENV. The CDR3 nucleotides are TGTGCCAGCAGCCCGACGGAAAAGGCTAACTATGGCTACACCTTC. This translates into CASSPTEKANYGYTF.